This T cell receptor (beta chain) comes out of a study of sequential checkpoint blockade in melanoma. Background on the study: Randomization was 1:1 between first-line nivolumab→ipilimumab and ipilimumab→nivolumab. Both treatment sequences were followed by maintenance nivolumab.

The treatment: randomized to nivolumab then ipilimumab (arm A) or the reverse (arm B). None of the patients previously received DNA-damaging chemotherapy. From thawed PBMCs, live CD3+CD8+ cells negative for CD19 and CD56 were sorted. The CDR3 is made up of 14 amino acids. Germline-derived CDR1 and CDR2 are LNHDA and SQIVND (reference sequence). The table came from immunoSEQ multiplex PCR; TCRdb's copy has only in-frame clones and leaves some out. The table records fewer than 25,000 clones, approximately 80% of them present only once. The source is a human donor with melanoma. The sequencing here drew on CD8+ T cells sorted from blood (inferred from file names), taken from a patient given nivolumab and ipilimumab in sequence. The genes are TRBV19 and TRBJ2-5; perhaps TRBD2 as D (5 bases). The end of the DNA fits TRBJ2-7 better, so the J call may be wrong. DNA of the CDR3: TGTGCCAGTAGTATAGCCGCGGGTCTCTACGAGCAGTACTTC. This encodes CASSIAAGLYEQYF.